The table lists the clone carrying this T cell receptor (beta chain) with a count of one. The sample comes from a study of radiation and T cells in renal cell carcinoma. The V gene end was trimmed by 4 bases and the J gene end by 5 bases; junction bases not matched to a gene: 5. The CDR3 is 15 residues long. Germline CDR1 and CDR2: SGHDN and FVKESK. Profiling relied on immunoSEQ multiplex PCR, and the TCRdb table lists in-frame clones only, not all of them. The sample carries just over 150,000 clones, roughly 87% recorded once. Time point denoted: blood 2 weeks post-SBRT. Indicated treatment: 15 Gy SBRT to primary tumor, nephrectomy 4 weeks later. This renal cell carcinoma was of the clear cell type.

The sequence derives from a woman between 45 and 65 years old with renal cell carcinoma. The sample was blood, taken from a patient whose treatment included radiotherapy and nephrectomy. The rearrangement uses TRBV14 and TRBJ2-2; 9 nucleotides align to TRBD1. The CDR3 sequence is CASSLQGAETGELFF. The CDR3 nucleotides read TGTGCCAGCAGCCTACAGGGGGCTGAAACCGGGGAGCTGTTTTTT.